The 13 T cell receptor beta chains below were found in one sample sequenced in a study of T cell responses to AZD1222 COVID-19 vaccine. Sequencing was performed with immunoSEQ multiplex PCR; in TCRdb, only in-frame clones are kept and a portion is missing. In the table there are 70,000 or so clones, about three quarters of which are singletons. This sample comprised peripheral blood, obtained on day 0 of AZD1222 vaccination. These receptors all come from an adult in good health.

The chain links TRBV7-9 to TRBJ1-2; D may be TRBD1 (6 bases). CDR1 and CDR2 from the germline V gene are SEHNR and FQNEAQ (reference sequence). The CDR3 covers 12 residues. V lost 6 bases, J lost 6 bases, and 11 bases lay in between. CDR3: CASRSGEDGYTF. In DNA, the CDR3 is TGTGCCAGCAGATCAGGGGAGGATGGCTACACCTTC. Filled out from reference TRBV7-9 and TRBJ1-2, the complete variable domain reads DTGVSQNPRHKITKRGQNVTFRCDPISEHNRLYWYRQTLGQGPEFLTYFQNEAQLEKSRLLSDRFSAERPKGSFSTLEIQRTEQGDSAMYLCASRSGEDGYTFGSGTRLTVV.

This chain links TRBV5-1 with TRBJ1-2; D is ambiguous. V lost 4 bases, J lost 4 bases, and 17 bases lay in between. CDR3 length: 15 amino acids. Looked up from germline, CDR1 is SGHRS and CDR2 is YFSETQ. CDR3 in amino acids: CASSHNLPRTYGYTF. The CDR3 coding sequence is TGCGCCAGCAGCCACAACCTGCCCCGGACCTATGGCTACACCTTC. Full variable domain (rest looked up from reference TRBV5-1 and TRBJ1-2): KAGVTQTPRYLIKTRGQQVTLSCSPISGHRSVSWYQQTPGQGLQFLFEYFSETQRNKGNFPGRFSGRQFSNSRSEMNVSTLELGDSALYLCASSHNLPRTYGYTFGSGTRLTVV.

The DNA of the CDR3 is TGTGCCAGCAGTGACTTGGGACTCCACACAGATACGCAGTATTTT. Protein product: CASSDLGLHTDTQYF. The V gene is TRBV2, the J gene TRBJ2-3, with D tentatively TRBD2 (6 bases). With 3 bases removed from V and 2 bases from J, the gap between germline ends came to 12 bases. CDR3 length equals 15 residues. From germline, CDR1 is SNHLY and CDR2 FYNNEI.

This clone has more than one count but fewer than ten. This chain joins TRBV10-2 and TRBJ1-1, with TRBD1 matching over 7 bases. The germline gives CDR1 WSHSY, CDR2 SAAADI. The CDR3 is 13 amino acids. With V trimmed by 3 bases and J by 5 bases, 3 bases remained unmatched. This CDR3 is CASSDRGWTEAFF. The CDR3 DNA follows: TGCGCCAGCAGTGACAGGGGGTGGACTGAAGCTTTCTTT.

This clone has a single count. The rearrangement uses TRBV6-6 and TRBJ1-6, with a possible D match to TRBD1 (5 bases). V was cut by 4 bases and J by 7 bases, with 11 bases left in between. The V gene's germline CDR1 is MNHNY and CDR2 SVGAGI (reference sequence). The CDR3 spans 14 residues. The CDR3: CASSSREGNSPLHF. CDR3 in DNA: TGTGCCAGCAGTTCACGCGAGGGGAATTCACCCCTCCACTTT.

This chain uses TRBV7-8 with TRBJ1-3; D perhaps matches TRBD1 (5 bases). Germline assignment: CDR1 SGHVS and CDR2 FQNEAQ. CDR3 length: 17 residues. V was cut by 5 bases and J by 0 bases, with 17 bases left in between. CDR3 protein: CASSTRTPAGSGNTIYF. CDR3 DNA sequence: TGTGCCAGCAGCACGAGGACACCGGCGGGCTCTGGAAACACCATATATTTT.

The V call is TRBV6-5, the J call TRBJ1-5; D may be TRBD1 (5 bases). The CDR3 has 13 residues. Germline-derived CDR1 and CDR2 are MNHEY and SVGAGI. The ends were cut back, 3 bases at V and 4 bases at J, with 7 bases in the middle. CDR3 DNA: TGTGCCAGCAGTTATCCAGGGAATCAGCCCCAGCATTTT. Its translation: CASSYPGNQPQHF.

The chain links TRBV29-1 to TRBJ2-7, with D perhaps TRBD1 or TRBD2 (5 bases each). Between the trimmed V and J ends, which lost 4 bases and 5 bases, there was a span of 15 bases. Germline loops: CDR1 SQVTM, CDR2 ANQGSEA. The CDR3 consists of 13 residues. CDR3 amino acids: CSVGRGQTNEQYF. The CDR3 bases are TGCAGCGTTGGACGGGGCCAGACTAACGAGCAGTACTTC.

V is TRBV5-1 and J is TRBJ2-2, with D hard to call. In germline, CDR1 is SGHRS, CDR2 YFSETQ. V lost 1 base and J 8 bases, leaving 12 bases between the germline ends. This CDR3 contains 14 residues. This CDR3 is CASSLTPPSGELFF. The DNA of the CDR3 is TGCGCCAGCAGCTTGACCCCCCCTTCAGGGGAGCTGTTTTTT. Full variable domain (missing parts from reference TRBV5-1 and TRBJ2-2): KAGVTQTPRYLIKTRGQQVTLSCSPISGHRSVSWYQQTPGQGLQFLFEYFSETQRNKGNFPGRFSGRQFSNSRSEMNVSTLELGDSALYLCASSLTPPSGELFFGEGSRLTVL.

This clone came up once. The CDR3 DNA reads as TGTGCCAGCAGCTTGTCCAGACAGGGGCCCTACGAGCAGTACTTC. Protein product: CASSLSRQGPYEQYF. V is TRBV5-8 and J is TRBJ2-7, with 8 nucleotides matching TRBD1. Per the germline V gene, CDR1 is SGHTS and CDR2 is YDEGEE. The CDR3 runs to 15 residues. J was trimmed by 2 bases and V by 1 base; bases with no gene match: 5.

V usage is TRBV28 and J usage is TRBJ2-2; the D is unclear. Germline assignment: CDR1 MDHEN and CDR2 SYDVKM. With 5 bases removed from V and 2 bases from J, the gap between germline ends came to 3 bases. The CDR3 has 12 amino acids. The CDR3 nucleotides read TGTGCCAGCAGTCTAAACACCGGGGAGCTGTTTTTT. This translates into CASSLNTGELFF. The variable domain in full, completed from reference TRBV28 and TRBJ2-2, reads DVKVTQSSRYLVKRTGEKVFLECVQDMDHENMFWYRQDPGLGLRLIYFSYDVKMKEKGDIPEGYSVSREKKERFSLILESASTNQTSMYLCASSLNTGELFFGEGSRLTVL.

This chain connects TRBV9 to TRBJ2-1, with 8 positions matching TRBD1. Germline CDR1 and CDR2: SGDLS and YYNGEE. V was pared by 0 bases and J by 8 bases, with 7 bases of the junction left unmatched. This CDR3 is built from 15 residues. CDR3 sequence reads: CASSVVGTGFDEQFF. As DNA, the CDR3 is TGTGCCAGCAGCGTAGTTGGGACAGGTTTCGATGAGCAGTTCTTC.

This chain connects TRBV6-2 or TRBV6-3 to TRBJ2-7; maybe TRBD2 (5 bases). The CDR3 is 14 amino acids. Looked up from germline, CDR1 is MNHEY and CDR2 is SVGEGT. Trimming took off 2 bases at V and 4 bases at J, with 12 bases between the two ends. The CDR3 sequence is CASSYIGLGYEQYF. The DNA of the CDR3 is TGTGCCAGCAGTTACATAGGACTCGGGTACGAGCAGTACTTC.